What follows is one T cell receptor beta chain and its context. The data were taken from a study of OX40 agonist ivuxolimab in advanced cancers. The V and J ends lost 8 bases and 2 bases respectively, with 6 bases between them. The CDR3 spans 11 residues. Germline assignment: CDR1 SEHNR and CDR2 FQNEAQ (reference sequence). Clones were sequenced by immunoSEQ multiplex PCR, and TCRdb holds only the in-frame ones, with some missing. The table lists over 65,000 clones, more than 80% of them singletons. The sequence was collected from an adult with an advanced solid tumor such as melanoma, head and neck, liver or kidney cancer. The sample here was CD4+ or CD8+ T cells sorted from blood, taken in a trial of the OX40 agonist ivuxolimab. The chain couples TRBV7-9 to TRBJ1-1; D not certain. In nucleotides, the CDR3 is TGTGCCAGCGGCCAAAACACTGAAGCTTTCTTT. Its translation is CASGQNTEAFF.